Listed here are 9 T cell receptor beta chains from one sample, sequenced in a study of cytomegalovirus exposure and HLA in healthy donors. Measured with immunoSEQ multiplex PCR; TCRdb has only the in-frame clones, and not every one. Among more than 300,000 clones, roughly 85% were seen once, and the ten largest hold 0.83%. The sample comprised PBMCs. The origin of the receptors is a woman under 30 in good health and CMV-seronegative.

The V call is TRBV30, the J call TRBJ1-5, with TRBD1 as a possible D gene (6 bases). This CDR3 contains 14 residues. Between the trimmed V and J ends, which lost 3 bases and 0 bases, there was a span of 9 bases. Per the germline V gene, CDR1 is GTSNPN and CDR2 is SVGIG (reference sequence). The CDR3 loop reads CAWSPGVSNQPQHF. The CDR3 DNA reads TGTGCCTGGAGCCCAGGGGTTAGCAATCAGCCCCAGCATTTT.

The rearrangement uses TRBV6-6 and TRBJ2-7; D perhaps matches TRBD1 (6 bases). The CDR3 consists of 16 residues. From germline, CDR1 is MNHNY and CDR2 SVGAGI (reference sequence). Deletions cut 0 bases from V and 7 bases from J, with 19 bases between. The CDR3 loop reads CASSYSNYGQLGEQYF. The CDR3 DNA is TGTGCCAGCAGTTACTCGAACTACGGACAGCTGGGAGAGCAGTACTTC.

This chain connects TRBV19 to TRBJ2-1; D is unclear. Trimming stripped 1 base from V and 5 bases from J, with 9 bases between. Germline CDR1 and CDR2: LNHDA and SQIVND (reference sequence). This CDR3 region has 14 residues. CDR3 residues: CASSIVAPNNEQFF. The CDR3 region has the DNA TGTGCCAGTAGTATAGTAGCACCTAACAATGAGCAGTTCTTC. The full variable domain, completed using reference TRBV19 and TRBJ2-1, is DGGITQSPKYLFRKEGQNVTLSCEQNLNHDAMYWYRQDPGQGLRLIYYSQIVNDFQKGDIAEGYSVSREKKESFPLTVTSAQKNPTAFYLCASSIVAPNNEQFFGPGTRLTVL.

This CDR3 reads CASSQAGSGDEQYF. The CDR3 coding sequence is TGCGCCAGCAGCCAAGCAGGTAGCGGGGACGAGCAGTACTTC. The chain carries TRBV4-1 and TRBJ2-7; TRBD2 agrees at 8 bases. CDR3 length equals 14 residues. Per germline, CDR1 MGHRA and CDR2 YSYEKL. The V gene end was trimmed by 1 base and the J gene end by 5 bases; junction bases not matched to a gene: 4.

The chain carries TRBV18 and TRBJ2-7; 9 bases are a match to TRBD1. The CDR3 covers 14 residues. Germline V lookup: CDR1 KGHSH, CDR2 LQKENI. V was clipped by 0 bases and J by 6 bases; unmatched bases: 3. The CDR3 protein is CASSPPGQGGEQYF. The DNA of the CDR3 is TGTGCCAGCTCACCACCGGGACAGGGTGGCGAGCAGTACTTC.

V is TRBV11-2 and J is TRBJ1-5; D not certain. The CDR3 is made up of 13 amino acids. Germline values: CDR1 SGHAT, CDR2 FQNNGV. V was trimmed by 2 bases and J by 2 bases, leaving 4 bases between them. In nucleotides, the CDR3 is TGTGCCAGCAGCTTAATAGGCAATCAGCCCCAGCATTTT. It is translated as CASSLIGNQPQHF.

This chain connects TRBV7-6 to TRBJ2-7; 9 positions match TRBD2. J gave up 6 bases and V 0 bases, and 6 bases lay outside the gene matches. The CDR3 covers 15 residues. Germline lookup yields CDR1 SGHVS and CDR2 FNYEAQ. The CDR3 region is CASSLARGGAGEQYF. The DNA for the CDR3 is TGTGCCAGCAGCTTAGCGCGCGGGGGGGCCGGCGAGCAGTACTTC.

The chain links TRBV4-1 to TRBJ2-7; tentatively, D is TRBD1 (5 bases). Trimming cost V 4 bases and J 2 bases, with 12 bases left between them. This CDR3 comprises 14 residues. The germline V gene has CDR1 MGHRA and CDR2 YSYEKL. For the CDR3, the DNA is TGCGCCAGCAGCCTGGATGAAGGGGCCTACGAGCAGTACTTC. As protein: CASSLDEGAYEQYF.

The chain joins TRBV20-1 to TRBJ2-7, with D possibly TRBD2 on 7 matching bases. This CDR3 is built from 11 residues. V was clipped by 6 bases and J by 6 bases, with 12 bases between them. In germline, CDR1 is DFQATT, CDR2 SNEGSKA (reference sequence). The CDR3 DNA sequence: TGCAGTGCGGGAGGGGGGCTCGAGCAGTACTTC. This gives the protein CSAGGGLEQYF.